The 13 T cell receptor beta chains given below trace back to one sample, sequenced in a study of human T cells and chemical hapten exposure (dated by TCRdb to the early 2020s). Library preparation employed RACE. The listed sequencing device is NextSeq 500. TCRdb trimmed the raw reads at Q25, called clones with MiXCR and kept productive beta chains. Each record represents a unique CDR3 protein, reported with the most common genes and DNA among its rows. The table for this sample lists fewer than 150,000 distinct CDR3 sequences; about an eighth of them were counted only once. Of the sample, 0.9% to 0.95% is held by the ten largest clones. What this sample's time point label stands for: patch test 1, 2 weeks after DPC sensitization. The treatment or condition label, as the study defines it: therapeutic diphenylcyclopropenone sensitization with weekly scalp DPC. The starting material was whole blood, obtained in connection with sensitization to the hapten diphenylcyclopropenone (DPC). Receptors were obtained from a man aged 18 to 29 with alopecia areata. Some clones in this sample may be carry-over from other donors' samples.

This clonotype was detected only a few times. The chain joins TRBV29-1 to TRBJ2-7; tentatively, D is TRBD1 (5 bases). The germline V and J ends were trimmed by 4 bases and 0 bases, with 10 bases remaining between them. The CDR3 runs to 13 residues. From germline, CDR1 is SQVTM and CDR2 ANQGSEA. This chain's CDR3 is CSVVDSFSYEQYF. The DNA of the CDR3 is TGCAGCGTTGTCGACAGCTTCTCCTACGAGCAGTACTTC.

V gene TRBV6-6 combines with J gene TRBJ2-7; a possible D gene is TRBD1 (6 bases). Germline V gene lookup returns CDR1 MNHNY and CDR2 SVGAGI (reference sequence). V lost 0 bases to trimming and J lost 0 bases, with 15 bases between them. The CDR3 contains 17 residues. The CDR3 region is CASSYSIDRRYSYEQYF. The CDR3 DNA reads TGTGCCAGCAGTTACTCGATCGACAGGCGATACTCCTACGAGCAGTACTTC.

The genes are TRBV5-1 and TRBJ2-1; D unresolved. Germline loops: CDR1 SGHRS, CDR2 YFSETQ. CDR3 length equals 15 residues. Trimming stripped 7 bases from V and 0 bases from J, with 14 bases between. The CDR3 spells CASGLAVSSYNEQFF. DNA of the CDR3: TGCGCCAGCGGTTTGGCGGTTAGCTCCTACAATGAGCAGTTCTTC.

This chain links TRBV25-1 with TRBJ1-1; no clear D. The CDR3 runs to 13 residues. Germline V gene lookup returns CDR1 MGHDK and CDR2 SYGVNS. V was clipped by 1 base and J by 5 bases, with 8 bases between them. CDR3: CASSELGRTEAFF. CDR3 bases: TGTGCCAGCAGTGAATTAGGTCGGACTGAAGCTTTCTTT.

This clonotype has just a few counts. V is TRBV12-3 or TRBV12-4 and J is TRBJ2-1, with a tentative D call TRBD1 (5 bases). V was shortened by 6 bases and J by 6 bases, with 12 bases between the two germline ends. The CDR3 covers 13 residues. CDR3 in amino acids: CASRTASPNEQFF. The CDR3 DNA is TGTGCCAGCAGGACAGCTTCCCCCAATGAGCAGTTCTTC.

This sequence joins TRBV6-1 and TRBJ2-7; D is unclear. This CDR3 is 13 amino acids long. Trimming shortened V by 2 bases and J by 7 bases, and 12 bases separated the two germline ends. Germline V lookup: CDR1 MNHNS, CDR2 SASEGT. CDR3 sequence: CASSERNGLEQYF. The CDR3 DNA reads TGTGCCAGCAGTGAACGGAACGGTCTGGAGCAGTACTTC.

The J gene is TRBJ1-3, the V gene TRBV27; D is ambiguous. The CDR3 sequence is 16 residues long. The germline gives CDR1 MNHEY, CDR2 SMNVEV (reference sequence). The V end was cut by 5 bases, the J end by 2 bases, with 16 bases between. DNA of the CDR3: TGTGCCAGCAGTCCGTACCGGGGAGCCGCTGGAAACACCATATATTTT. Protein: CASSPYRGAAGNTIYF.

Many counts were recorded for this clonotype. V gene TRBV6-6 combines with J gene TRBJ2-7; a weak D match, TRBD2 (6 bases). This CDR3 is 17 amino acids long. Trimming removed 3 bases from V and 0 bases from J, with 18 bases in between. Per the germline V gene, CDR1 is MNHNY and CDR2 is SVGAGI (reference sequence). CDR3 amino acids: CASSYYVIAGPSYEQYF. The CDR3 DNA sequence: TGTGCCAGCAGTTATTATGTCATCGCGGGGCCCTCCTACGAGCAGTACTTC.

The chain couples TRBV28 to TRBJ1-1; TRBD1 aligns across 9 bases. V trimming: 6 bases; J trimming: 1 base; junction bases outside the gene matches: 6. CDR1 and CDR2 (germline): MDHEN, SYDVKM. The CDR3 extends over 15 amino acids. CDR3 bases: TGTGCCAGCAGCCCCGGGACAGGGAAGAACACTGAAGCTTTCTTT. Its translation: CASSPGTGKNTEAFF. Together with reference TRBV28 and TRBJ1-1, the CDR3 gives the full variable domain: DVKVTQSSRYLVKRTGEKVFLECVQDMDHENMFWYRQDPGLGLRLIYFSYDVKMKEKGDIPEGYSVSREKKERFSLILESASTNQTSMYLCASSPGTGKNTEAFFGQGTRLTVV.

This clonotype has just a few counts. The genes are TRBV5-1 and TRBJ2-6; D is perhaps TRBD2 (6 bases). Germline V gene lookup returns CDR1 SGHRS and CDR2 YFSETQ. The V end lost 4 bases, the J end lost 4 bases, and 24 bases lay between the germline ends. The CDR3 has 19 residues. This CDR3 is CASSVSPSGTGRGANVLTF. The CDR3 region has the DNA TGCGCCAGCAGCGTATCTCCCTCGGGGACCGGGAGAGGGGCCAACGTCCTGACTTTC. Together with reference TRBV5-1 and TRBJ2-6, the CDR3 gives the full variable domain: KAGVTQTPRYLIKTRGQQVTLSCSPISGHRSVSWYQQTPGQGLQFLFEYFSETQRNKGNFPGRFSGRQFSNSRSEMNVSTLELGDSALYLCASSVSPSGTGRGANVLTFGAGSRLTVL.

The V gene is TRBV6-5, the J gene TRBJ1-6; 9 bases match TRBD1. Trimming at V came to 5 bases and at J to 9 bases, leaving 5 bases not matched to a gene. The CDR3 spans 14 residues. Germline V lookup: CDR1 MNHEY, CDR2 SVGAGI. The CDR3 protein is CASSPTGGVSPLHF. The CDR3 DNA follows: TGTGCCAGCAGTCCGACAGGGGGTGTTTCACCCCTCCACTTT.

The CDR3 nucleotides read TGTGCCAGCAGCCCCAACCGGCCAGGGACAGGGGAGGTTTATCAAGAGACCCAGTACTTC. Translated: CASSPNRPGTGEVYQETQYF. The chain recombines TRBV6-5 with TRBJ2-5, with TRBD1 matching over 10 bases. Germline lookup yields CDR1 MNHEY and CDR2 SVGAGI. This CDR3 region has 20 residues. V was clipped by 6 bases and J by 2 bases; unmatched bases: 21.

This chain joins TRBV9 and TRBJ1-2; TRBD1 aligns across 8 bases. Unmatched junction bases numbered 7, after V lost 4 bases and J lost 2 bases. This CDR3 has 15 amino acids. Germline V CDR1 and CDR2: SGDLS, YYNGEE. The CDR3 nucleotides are TGTGCCAGCAGCTTGCGGACAGGGCTGAACTATGGCTACACCTTC. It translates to CASSLRTGLNYGYTF.